Reported below is one T cell receptor beta chain. The record originates from a study of blood T cell repertoires in COVID-19. The CDR3 is 18 amino acids. V gave up 3 bases and J gave up 3 bases; unmatched junction bases: 11. CDR1 and CDR2 from the germline V gene are ENHRY and SYGVKD. Sequencing used immunoSEQ multiplex PCR; TCRdb keeps in-frame clones, though not all of them. The repertoire holds about 150,000 clones, with 85% to 90% as singletons. Sequencing used PBMCs or T cells enriched from blood (not recorded which). The chain combines TRBV10-3 with TRBJ1-1, with TRBD1 matching over 12 bases. This clonotype was obtained from a woman in her 50s who had recovered from COVID-19. The CDR3: CAISDQRRDRGRDTEAFF. CDR3 sequence (DNA): TGTGCCATCAGTGATCAACGCCGGGACAGGGGGCGTGACACTGAAGCTTTCTTT.